The clone carrying this T cell receptor (beta chain) has only a few counts. Antigen: not known. Isolation recovered at least 7 million PBMCs from every sample. The sample is drawn from a study of blood T cells in healthy people across ages. With 6 bases removed from V and 4 bases from J, the gap between germline ends came to 20 bases. This CDR3 contains 16 residues. Sample-barcoded 5' priming and a J-beta primer mix drove a second PCR of 7 to 11 cycles. TCRdb itself ran the 5' RACE reads through MiXCR, one entry per CDR3 protein. The sample carries about 1.7 million distinct CDR3 sequences, roughly 28% recorded once. General study points: Samples with more naive T cells showed higher observed beta diversity. Comparison with aged donors showed that long-lived donors had more naive CD4+ cells and higher diversity. Bulk PBMC profiling left naive and antigen-experienced comparisons inconclusive.

This receptor was taken from a woman in her twenties or thirties in good health. The chain is built from TRBV12-3 or TRBV12-4 and TRBJ2-3; D is perhaps TRBD1 (6 bases). Sequenced input: blood. This CDR3 reads CASREGTNTHPDTQYF. CDR3 nucleotides: TGTGCCAGCAGGGAAGGGACAAACACCCACCCAGATACGCAGTATTTT.